This T cell receptor beta chain was recorded in a study of OX40 agonist ivuxolimab in advanced cancers. Germline trimming cut 3 bases from V and 14 bases from J; bases unmatched to any gene: 7. Germline V gives CDR1 MDHEN, CDR2 SYDVKM. The CDR3 has 13 residues. Generated by immunoSEQ multiplex PCR, the TCRdb table keeps only in-frame clones and is missing some. This sample carries about 70,000 clones, about 73% of them seen once, and the ten largest clones take about 5.7%. In regard to this clone: Its matching antigen is unknown.

Broader study findings: Researchers did not determine the expanded peripheral T cells' antigen specificity.

The source is an adult with an advanced solid tumor such as melanoma, head and neck, liver or kidney cancer. This sequence joins TRBV28 and TRBJ2-3, with 11 bases aligning to TRBD2. Sequences were derived from CD4+ or CD8+ T cells sorted from blood, sampled in a trial of the OX40 agonist ivuxolimab. The CDR3: CASSLVGLAGPYF. Written as DNA, the CDR3 is TGTGCCAGCAGTTTGGTCGGACTAGCGGGTCCGTATTTT.